The rows below give T cell receptor beta chains drawn from one sample of a study of control samples from healthy donors and cancer patients. Libraries were prepared by immunoSEQ multiplex PCR; TCRdb keeps only in-frame clonotypes and omits some of them. This table has 97,000 or so clones, about 92% appearing once. What was sequenced was blood. These TCRs come from a woman aged 18-30 years in good health. Both conserved end residues are part of each CDR3. The D gene is left open where the match is weak. Size tells how often a clone was seen (once, few, many) or the class of an expanded clone, and some rows leave it out.

>TRBJ2-7|-|-|TRBV2
CASSVGVPYWEQYF
TGTGCCAGCAGTGTTGGTGTCCCCTATTGGGAGCAGTACTTC
>TRBJ2-7|-|TRBD2|TRBV9
CASSATSGSNNEQYF
TGTGCCAGCAGCGCGACTAGCGGGAGCAACAACGAGCAGTACTTC
>TRBJ2-1|-|TRBD2|TRBV6-1
CASSDPGLAGNEQFF
TGTGCCAGCAGTGATCCGGGACTAGCCGGCAATGAGCAGTTCTTC
>TRBJ2-7|-|TRBD1|TRBV9
CASSLGDRGSEQYF
TGTGCCAGCAGCCTGGGGGACAGGGGTTCCGAGCAGTACTTC
>TRBJ2-4|-|-|TRBV12-3/TRBV12-4
CASSLVGKNIQYF
TGTGCCAGCAGTTTGGTGGGCAAAAACATTCAGTACTTC
>TRBJ1-5|-|TRBD1|TRBV24-1
CATSGTGPNQPQHF
TGTGCCACCAGTGGGACAGGGCCAAATCAGCCCCAGCATTTT
>TRBJ2-1|few|TRBD2|TRBV2
CASSGLSGRSYNEQFF
TGTGCCAGCAGTGGCCTTAGCGGGAGGTCCTACAATGAGCAGTTCTTC
>TRBJ1-2|-|-|TRBV9
CASATLSHGYTF
TGTGCCAGTGCTACATTGAGCCATGGCTACACCTTC
>TRBJ2-7|-|-|TRBV2
CASSAWTAPLEQYF
TGTGCCAGCAGTGCTTGGACAGCTCCCCTGGAGCAGTACTTC
>TRBJ1-2|-|-|TRBV9
CASSVDVAGRSYGYTF
TGTGCCAGCAGCGTAGATGTGGCAGGGCGAAGCTATGGCTACACCTTC
>TRBJ2-1|once|TRBD2|TRBV5-1
CASTHSGGAYNEQFF
TGCGCCAGCACCCACAGCGGGGGGGCCTACAATGAGCAGTTCTTC
>TRBJ2-1|-|-|TRBV24-1
CATSDVDGTNEQFF
TGTGCCACCAGTGATGTGGACGGAACCAATGAGCAGTTCTTC
>TRBJ1-1|once|-|TRBV30
CAWGDMNTEAFF
TGTGCCTGGGGGGACATGAACACTGAAGCTTTCTTT
>TRBJ1-5|-|-|TRBV19
CASSIRVGQPQHF
TGTGCCAGTAGTATCCGGGTTGGTCAGCCCCAGCATTTT
>TRBJ2-5|-|-|TRBV6-5
CASSRQGAQETQYF
TGTGCCAGCAGTAGGCAGGGAGCACAAGAGACCCAGTACTTC
>TRBJ1-1|-|-|TRBV11-2
CASSLSRNSRNTEAFF
TGTGCCAGCAGCTTATCCAGGAACTCTCGGAACACTGAAGCTTTCTTT
>TRBJ2-3|-|-|TRBV5-1
CASSLFGWEDTQYF
TGCGCCAGCAGCCTGTTTGGGTGGGAAGATACGCAGTATTTT
>TRBJ1-1|-|-|TRBV30
CAWSQGSRTEAFF
TGTGCCTGGAGTCAGGGTTCTCGGACTGAAGCTTTCTTT
>TRBJ2-1|-|TRBD1|TRBV9
CASSAYSRTGNEQFF
TGTGCCAGCAGCGCATACTCCCGGACAGGCAATGAGCAGTTCTTC
>TRBJ2-7|-|TRBD2|TRBV5-1
CASSLGFSGRSYEQYF
TGCGCCAGCAGCTTGGGGTTTAGCGGGAGATCCTACGAGCAGTACTTC
>TRBJ2-6|-|-|TRBV30
CAWMGAGGANVLTF
TGTGCCTGGATGGGGGCGGGTGGGGCCAACGTCCTGACTTTC
>TRBJ1-6|-|TRBD1|TRBV25-1
CASSEDRGGNSPLHF
TGTGCCAGCAGTGAAGACAGGGGAGGCAATTCACCCCTCCACTTT
>TRBJ2-1|-|-|TRBV3-1/TRBV3-2
CASSRFSGSNEQFF
TGTGCCAGCAGCCGATTCTCAGGGTCCAATGAGCAGTTCTTC
>TRBJ1-5|few|-|TRBV19
CATKATGRGGSNQPQHF
TGTGCCACCAAGGCCACGGGCAGGGGAGGATCTAATCAGCCCCAGCATTTT
>TRBJ1-2|-|-|TRBV30
CAWSFGKRIHGYTF
TGTGCCTGGAGTTTCGGGAAACGCATCCATGGCTACACCTTC
>TRBJ2-3|-|TRBD1|TRBV7-2
CASSLKGAGPADTQYF
TGTGCCAGCAGCCTAAAGGGGGCAGGTCCCGCAGATACGCAGTATTTT